Each of the 31 T cell receptor beta chains below was sequenced from the same sample in a study of blood T cell repertoires in COVID-19. The protocol was immunoSEQ multiplex PCR, while the TCRdb copy is restricted to in-frame clones and leaves out a portion. Of 240,000 or so clones in the sample, roughly 79% were seen once. Material: peripheral blood. The receptors were gathered from an elderly woman with acute or convalescent COVID-19.

V gene TRBV6-6 combines with J gene TRBJ2-1; 15 nucleotides line up with TRBD2. The germline V gene has CDR1 MNHNY and CDR2 SVGAGI (reference sequence). V lost 5 bases and J lost 2; bases outside the gene matches: 7. The CDR3 runs 18 residues. DNA for the CDR3: TGTGCCAGCAGTCCCGGGACTAGCGGGGGGATACCCTACAATGAGCAGTTCTTC. It encodes CASSPGTSGGIPYNEQFF.

The rearrangement links TRBV7-8 to TRBJ2-1; no firm D call. The CDR3 contains 15 residues. The V and J ends lost 5 bases and 0 bases respectively, with 11 bases between them. Germline lookup yields CDR1 SGHVS and CDR2 FQNEAQ. The CDR3 reads CASSLESRSYNEQFF. As DNA, the CDR3 is TGTGCCAGCAGCCTTGAGTCCCGCTCCTACAATGAGCAGTTCTTC.

The rearrangement uses TRBV7-2 and TRBJ2-7; 9 bases are a match to TRBD2. This CDR3 region has 14 residues. The germline V gene encodes CDR1 SGHTA and CDR2 FQGNSA. V lost 6 bases to trimming and J lost 3 bases; unmatched junction nucleotides: 6. The CDR3 reads CASRSASGVYEQYF. For the CDR3, the DNA is TGTGCCAGCAGGTCAGCTAGCGGGGTCTACGAGCAGTACTTC.

This clone was detected a few times. V usage is TRBV6-5 and J usage is TRBJ1-2; D gene uncertain. The CDR3 is made up of 13 amino acids. CDR1 and CDR2 from the germline V gene are MNHEY and SVGAGI. Trimming left V 6 bases short and J 6 bases short, with 14 bases between. The CDR3 DNA is TGTGCCAGCAGAAGTTCGGTAACCCATGGCTACACCTTC. Its translation: CASRSSVTHGYTF.

The gene calls are TRBV7-2 and TRBJ1-4; D is uncertain. Germline V gene data show CDR1 as SGHTA and CDR2 as FQGNSA. V was cut by 4 bases and J by 0 bases, with 15 bases left in between. This CDR3 spans 17 amino acids. The chain's CDR3 is CASSSRVSGATNEKLFF. The CDR3 nucleotides are TGTGCCAGCAGCTCCCGCGTATCCGGAGCAACTAATGAAAAACTGTTTTTT.

This clone has a handful of counts. The chain couples TRBV10-3 to TRBJ2-3, with D perhaps matching TRBD2 (6 bases). The V end lost 2 bases, the J end lost 0 bases, and 12 bases lay between the germline ends. Germline lookup yields CDR1 ENHRY and CDR2 SYGVKD. The CDR3 has 16 residues. The CDR3 loop reads CAISEGTSPSTDTQYF. CDR3 coding DNA: TGTGCCATCAGTGAGGGGACTTCCCCCAGCACAGATACGCAGTATTTT.

This chain connects TRBV19 to TRBJ1-5; the match to TRBD1 covers 7 bases. CDR1 and CDR2 (germline): LNHDA, SQIVND (reference sequence). This CDR3 is built from 15 residues. Trimming cost V 6 bases and J 1 base; bases outside gene matches: 6. Here the CDR3 reads CASREQGLSNQPQHF. As DNA, the CDR3 is TGTGCCAGTAGGGAACAGGGGTTGAGCAATCAGCCCCAGCATTTT.

The rearrangement uses TRBV6-6 and TRBJ1-4; the match to TRBD1 covers 11 bases. Per the germline V gene, CDR1 is MNHNY and CDR2 is SVGAGI (reference sequence). The CDR3 is 15 residues long. Trimming at V came to 6 bases and at J to 7 bases, leaving 7 bases not matched to a gene. The CDR3 sequence: CASRGTGGSGEKLFF. CDR3 DNA: TGTGCCAGCAGGGGGACAGGGGGATCGGGTGAAAAACTGTTTTTT.

The J gene is TRBJ2-7, the V gene TRBV11-1, with 11 bases lining up with TRBD2. The ends lost 3 bases at V and 4 bases at J; junction bases unmatched: 2. Germline lookup yields CDR1 SGHAT and CDR2 FQDESV (reference sequence). The CDR3 runs 14 residues. The CDR3 DNA follows: TGTGCCAGCAGCTTGACTAGCGGGGTATACGAGCAGTACTTC. Its translation: CASSLTSGVYEQYF.

This clone has only one observation. CDR3 nucleotides: TGTGCCAGCAGTCCCCAGCCTGGACAGGTCGATGGCGGGGAGCTGTTTTTT. Protein product: CASSPQPGQVDGGELFF. V gene TRBV28 combines with J gene TRBJ2-2; TRBD1 matches 7 bases. The CDR3 extends over 17 amino acids. The V gene's germline CDR1 is MDHEN and CDR2 SYDVKM. V gave up 5 bases and J gave up 7 bases; unmatched junction bases: 16.

The chain joins TRBV7-8 to TRBJ1-1; 7 nucleotides match TRBD1. Losses at the gene ends were 1 base for V and 5 bases for J; bases not matched to a gene: 1. CDR3 length equals 13 residues. Germline V lookup: CDR1 SGHVS, CDR2 FQNEAQ. The CDR3 bases are TGTGCCAGCAGCTTAGAGGGACAGACTGAAGCTTTCTTT. It codes for CASSLEGQTEAFF.

This clone was counted only a few times. The chain employs TRBV6-5 and TRBJ1-5; 10 positions match TRBD1. Per germline, CDR1 MNHEY and CDR2 SVGAGI. This CDR3 region has 14 residues. Unmatched junction bases numbered 3, after V lost 6 bases and J lost 4 bases. CDR3 amino acids: CASRTGQGNQPQHF. The CDR3 nucleotides are TGTGCCAGCAGAACGGGACAGGGGAATCAGCCCCAGCATTTT.

This rearrangement joins TRBV29-1 to TRBJ1-2; weak D call: TRBD1 (6 bases). CDR1 and CDR2 (germline): SQVTM, ANQGSEA. The CDR3 consists of 11 residues. As DNA, the CDR3 is TGCACCAAAGGGGGGGTGGATGGCTACACCTTC. It codes for CTKGGVDGYTF.

The chain combines TRBV28 with TRBJ1-6; weak D call: TRBD1 (5 bases). Trimming took 7 bases from V and 10 from J, leaving 17 bases between them. CDR1 and CDR2 (germline): MDHEN, SYDVKM. CDR3 length: 14 amino acids. For the CDR3, the DNA is TGTGCCAGCACCTCGGCCGGGGGGGGATCACCCCTCCACTTT. It encodes CASTSAGGGSPLHF. The complete variable domain, with remaining parts taken from reference TRBV28 and TRBJ1-6, reads DVKVTQSSRYLVKRTGEKVFLECVQDMDHENMFWYRQDPGLGLRLIYFSYDVKMKEKGDIPEGYSVSREKKERFSLILESASTNQTSMYLCASTSAGGGSPLHFGNGTRLTVT.

This clone showed up just once. The chain joins TRBV13 to TRBJ2-7; D possibly corresponds to TRBD1 (6 bases). CDR1 and CDR2 from the germline V gene are PRHDT and FYEKMQ (reference sequence). Trimming cost V 3 bases and J 0 bases, with 9 bases left between them. The CDR3 is 14 residues long. DNA for the CDR3: TGTGCCAGCAGCTTCGGACAGAGCTCCTACGAGCAGTACTTC. Protein product: CASSFGQSSYEQYF.

The chain uses TRBV5-1 and TRBJ2-7; 12 positions match TRBD2. The CDR3 is 15 residues long. V lost 0 bases to trimming and J lost 7 bases; unmatched junction nucleotides: 5. Germline CDR1 and CDR2: SGHRS and YFSETQ. This chain's CDR3 is CASSLVLAGGREQYF. The CDR3 bases are TGCGCCAGCAGCTTGGTTCTAGCGGGAGGGAGAGAGCAGTACTTC.

This chain uses TRBV3-1 (or the pseudogene TRBV3-2) with TRBJ1-1; D unclear. This CDR3 has 16 residues. Germline V gene data show CDR1 as LGHDT and CDR2 as YNNKEL (reference sequence). Trimming pared 2 bases from V and 2 bases from J, leaving 15 bases between. DNA of the CDR3: TGTGCCAGCAGCCAACAGCACCGGGTCCAAAACACTGAAGCTTTCTTT. Protein product: CASSQQHRVQNTEAFF.

The chain carries TRBV11-2 and TRBJ2-7; no definite D call. The CDR3 is 15 amino acids. Germline CDR1 reads SGHAT; CDR2 reads FQNNGV. Trimming cost V 0 bases and J 4 bases, with 13 bases left between them. The CDR3 region has the DNA TGTGCCAGCAGCTTAGATCGAGCCAGACATTACGAGCAGTACTTC. It codes for CASSLDRARHYEQYF.

The V and J genes are TRBV9 and TRBJ2-1; 9 positions match TRBD2. The CDR3 has 19 residues. The V gene end was trimmed by 0 bases and the J gene end by 7 bases; junction bases not matched to a gene: 17. CDR1 SGDLS and CDR2 YYNGEE come from the germline V gene. CDR3 in amino acids: CASSVALRGGSMGVNEQFF. Here the CDR3 DNA reads TGTGCCAGCAGCGTAGCTTTGCGGGGGGGCTCGATGGGAGTAAATGAGCAGTTCTTC.

The rearrangement joins TRBV28 to TRBJ1-5; maybe TRBD1 (6 bases). V lost 5 bases and J 4 bases, leaving 18 bases between the germline ends. Per germline, CDR1 MDHEN and CDR2 SYDVKM. This CDR3 region has 16 residues. The CDR3 DNA is TGTGCCAGCAGTGACATAGGTTGGGGGCGGAATCAGCCCCAGCATTTT. This codes for CASSDIGWGRNQPQHF.

This rearrangement joins TRBV19 to TRBJ1-2; no clear D. The CDR3 contains 11 residues. V was shortened by 7 bases and J by 8 bases, with 11 bases between the two germline ends. Germline loops: CDR1 LNHDA, CDR2 SQIVND (reference sequence). CDR3: CASKKAVGYTF. In DNA, the CDR3 is TGTGCCAGTAAAAAAGCGGTGGGCTACACCTTC.

This chain connects TRBV18 to TRBJ2-5, with D tentatively TRBD2 (7 bases). CDR1 KGHSH and CDR2 LQKENI come from the germline V gene. V lost 4 bases and J 2 bases, leaving 17 bases between the germline ends. This CDR3 spans 16 amino acids. CDR3 bases: TGTGCCAGCTCACGCATAATACAGGGAGGGCAAGAGACCCAGTACTTC. Translating gives CASSRIIQGGQETQYF.

The V and J genes are TRBV6-5 and TRBJ2-2; 10 bases line up with TRBD2. The CDR3 totals 15 residues. The germline V gene encodes CDR1 MNHEY and CDR2 SVGAGI. The V segment lost 6 bases and the J segment 7 bases; nucleotides outside the gene matches: 8. The CDR3 spells CASSSGLARVGELFF. The CDR3 bases are TGTGCCAGCAGCTCGGGACTAGCGCGGGTCGGGGAGCTGTTTTTT.

V and J are TRBV6-4 and TRBJ2-2; perhaps TRBD2 as D (6 bases). This CDR3 has 14 amino acids. Germline CDR1 MRHNA, CDR2 SNTAGT. V was pared by 1 base and J by 6 bases, with 9 bases between. In DNA form, the CDR3 reads TGTGCCAGCAGTGACTTGAGGAGGGCCGGGGAGCTGTTTTTT. Protein sequence: CASSDLRRAGELFF.

This clone was detected only a few times. The chain employs TRBV18 and TRBJ2-7; 16 bases are a match to TRBD2. Germline trimming cut 4 bases from V and 0 bases from J; bases unmatched to any gene: 9. CDR1 is KGHSH, CDR2 LQKENI, per germline. This CDR3 contains 19 residues. CDR3 sequence: CASSLVPGLAGGSSYEQYF. The CDR3 nucleotides are TGTGCCAGCTCACTAGTACCGGGACTAGCGGGAGGGAGCTCCTACGAGCAGTACTTC.

The rearrangement uses TRBV18 and TRBJ1-6, with D maybe TRBD1 (5 bases). Trimming took 4 bases from V and 5 from J, leaving 9 bases between them. The CDR3 loop spans 14 amino acids. Looked up from germline, CDR1 is KGHSH and CDR2 is LQKENI. In DNA, the CDR3 is TGTGCCAGCTCACAAGACAGACATAATTCACCCCTCCACTTT. Residues: CASSQDRHNSPLHF.

This clone came up once. This sequence joins TRBV11-3 and TRBJ2-1; perhaps TRBD2 as D (6 bases). V lost 1 base to trimming and J lost 5 bases, with 9 bases between them. Germline V gene sequence: CDR1 SGHNT, CDR2 YENEEA. The CDR3 spans 14 residues. This CDR3 reads CASSLGTKNNEQFF. For the CDR3, the DNA is TGTGCCAGCAGCTTAGGGACTAAGAACAATGAGCAGTTCTTC. The whole variable domain, filled in from reference TRBV11-3 and TRBJ2-1, reads EAGVVQSPRYKIIEKKQPVAFWCNPISGHNTLYWYLQNLGQGPELLIRYENEEAVDDSQLPKDRFSAERLKGVDSTLKIQPAELGDSAVYLCASSLGTKNNEQFFGPGTRLTVL.

This clone was observed a few times. The chain recombines TRBV4-1 with TRBJ1-1; D is undetermined. Germline loops: CDR1 MGHRA, CDR2 YSYEKL. The V end lost 4 bases, the J end lost 0 bases, and 6 bases lay between the germline ends. The CDR3 spans 13 residues. The CDR3 is CASSRGLNTEAFF. The DNA for the CDR3 is TGCGCCAGCAGCCGCGGCCTGAACACTGAAGCTTTCTTT.

This clone has more than one count but fewer than ten. The CDR3 DNA follows: TGTGCCAGCAGCTTAAGTCTTGTCCAGGGGGCAGATACGCAGTATTTT. Translating gives CASSLSLVQGADTQYF. The gene calls are TRBV7-7 and TRBJ2-3; 7 bases agree with TRBD1. This CDR3 spans 16 amino acids. Per the germline V gene, CDR1 is SSHAT and CDR2 is FNYEAQ (reference sequence). V trimming: 2 bases; J trimming: 4 bases; junction bases outside the gene matches: 9.

V gene TRBV28 combines with J gene TRBJ2-7, with D perhaps TRBD1 (6 bases). CDR3 length equals 14 residues. The germline V gene has CDR1 MDHEN and CDR2 SYDVKM. With 3 bases removed from V and 2 bases from J, the gap between germline ends came to 11 bases. CDR3 sequence reads: CASSFHRVPYEQYF. In DNA, the CDR3 is TGTGCCAGCAGTTTTCACAGGGTACCCTACGAGCAGTACTTC.

The gene calls are TRBV6-1 and TRBJ1-2; D ambiguous. Per germline, CDR1 MNHNS and CDR2 SASEGT. The V end lost 0 bases, the J end lost 4 bases, and 3 bases lay between the germline ends. The CDR3 is 12 amino acids. The CDR3 DNA follows: TGTGCCAGCAGTGAAGCGGCCTATGGCTACACCTTC. Residues: CASSEAAYGYTF.